The subject of this entry is one TCR beta chain. Losses at the gene ends were 3 bases for V and 4 bases for J; bases not matched to a gene: 8. The CDR3 contains 16 residues. Germline CDR1 is LGHDT and CDR2 is YNNKEL (reference sequence). The source of the sample is a study of blood T cell repertoires in COVID-19. Libraries were prepared by immunoSEQ multiplex PCR; TCRdb keeps only in-frame clonotypes and omits some of them. Altogether 78,000 or so clones are present, 87% being singletons, with the ten largest covering 6% to 7%. The sample was peripheral blood. The chain carries TRBV3-1 (or the pseudogene TRBV3-2) and TRBJ1-1, with 10 bases that match TRBD1. This TCR was recovered from a woman aged 50 to 60 with acute or convalescent COVID-19. CDR3 nucleotides: TGTGCCAGCAGCCAGACAGGGGGCCCGCAAAGCACTGAAGCTTTCTTT. Translated, it gives CASSQTGGPQSTEAFF.